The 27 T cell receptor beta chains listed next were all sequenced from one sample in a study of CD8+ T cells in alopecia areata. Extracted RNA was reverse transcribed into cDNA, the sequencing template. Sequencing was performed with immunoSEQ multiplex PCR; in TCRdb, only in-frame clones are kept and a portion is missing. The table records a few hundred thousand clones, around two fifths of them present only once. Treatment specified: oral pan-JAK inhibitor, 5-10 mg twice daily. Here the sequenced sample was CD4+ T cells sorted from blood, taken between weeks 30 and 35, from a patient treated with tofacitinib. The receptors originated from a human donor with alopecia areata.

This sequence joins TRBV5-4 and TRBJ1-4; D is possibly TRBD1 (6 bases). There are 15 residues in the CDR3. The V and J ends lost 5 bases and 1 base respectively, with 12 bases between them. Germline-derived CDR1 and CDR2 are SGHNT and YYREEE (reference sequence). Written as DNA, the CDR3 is TGTGCCAGCAGAACGGGACATCAAACTAATGAAAAACTGTTTTTT. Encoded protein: CASRTGHQTNEKLFF.

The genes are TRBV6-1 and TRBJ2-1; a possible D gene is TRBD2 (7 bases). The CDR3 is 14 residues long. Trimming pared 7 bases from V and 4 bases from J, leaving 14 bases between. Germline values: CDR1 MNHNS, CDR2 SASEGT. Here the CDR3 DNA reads TGTGCCAGCAAAAGCGGGGACACATACAATGAGCAGTTCTTC. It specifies CASKSGDTYNEQFF.

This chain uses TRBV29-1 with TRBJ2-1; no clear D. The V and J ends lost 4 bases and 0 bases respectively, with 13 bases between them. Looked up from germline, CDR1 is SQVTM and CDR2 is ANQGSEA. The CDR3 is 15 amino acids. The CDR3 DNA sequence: TGCAGCGTTGGACCCAGCGATAGCTCCTACAATGAGCAGTTCTTC. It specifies CSVGPSDSSYNEQFF.

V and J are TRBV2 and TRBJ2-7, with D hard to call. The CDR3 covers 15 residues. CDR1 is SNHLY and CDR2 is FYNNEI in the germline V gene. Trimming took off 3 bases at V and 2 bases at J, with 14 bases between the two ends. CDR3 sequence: CASSESWQKTYEQYF. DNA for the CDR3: TGTGCCAGCAGTGAGAGTTGGCAGAAAACCTACGAGCAGTACTTC.

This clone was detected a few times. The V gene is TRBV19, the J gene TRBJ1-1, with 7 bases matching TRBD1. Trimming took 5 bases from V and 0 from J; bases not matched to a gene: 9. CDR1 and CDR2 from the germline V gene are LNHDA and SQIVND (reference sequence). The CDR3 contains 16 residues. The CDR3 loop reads CASSLSGGTVNTEAFF. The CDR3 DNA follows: TGTGCCAGTAGTCTATCAGGCGGGACAGTGAACACTGAAGCTTTCTTT.

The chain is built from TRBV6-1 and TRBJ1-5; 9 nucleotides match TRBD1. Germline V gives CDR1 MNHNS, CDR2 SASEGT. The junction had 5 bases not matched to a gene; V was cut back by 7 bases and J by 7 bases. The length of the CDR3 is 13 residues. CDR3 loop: CASTRTGVQPQHF. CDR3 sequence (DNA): TGTGCCAGCACTCGGACAGGGGTACAGCCCCAGCATTTT.

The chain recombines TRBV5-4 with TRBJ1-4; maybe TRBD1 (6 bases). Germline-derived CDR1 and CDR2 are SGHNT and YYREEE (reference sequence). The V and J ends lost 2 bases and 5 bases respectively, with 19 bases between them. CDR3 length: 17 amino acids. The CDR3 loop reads CASSLQLRGHENEKLFF. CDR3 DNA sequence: TGTGCCAGCAGCTTACAACTTCGGGGACATGAGAATGAAAAACTGTTTTTT.

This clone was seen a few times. The CDR3 spells CASSQQGNTEAFF. The CDR3 nucleotides are TGTGCCAGCAGTCAGCAGGGGAACACTGAAGCTTTCTTT. The V gene is TRBV6-1, the J gene TRBJ1-1; D is perhaps TRBD1 (5 bases). Germline V gives CDR1 MNHNS, CDR2 SASEGT. This CDR3 has 13 amino acids. V lost 5 bases and J 1 base, leaving 8 bases between the germline ends.

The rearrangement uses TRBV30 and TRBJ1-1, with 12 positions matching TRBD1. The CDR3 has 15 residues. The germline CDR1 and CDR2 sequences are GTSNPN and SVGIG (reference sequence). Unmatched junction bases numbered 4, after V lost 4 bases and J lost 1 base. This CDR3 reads CAWTGTGGPNTEAFF. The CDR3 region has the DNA TGTGCCTGGACCGGGACAGGGGGCCCGAACACTGAAGCTTTCTTT.

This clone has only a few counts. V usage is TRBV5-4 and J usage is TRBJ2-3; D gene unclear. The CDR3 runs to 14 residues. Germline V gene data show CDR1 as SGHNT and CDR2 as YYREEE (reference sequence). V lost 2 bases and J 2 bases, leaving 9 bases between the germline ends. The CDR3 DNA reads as TGTGCCAGCAGCTTACAGATTCACACAGATACGCAGTATTTT. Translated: CASSLQIHTDTQYF.

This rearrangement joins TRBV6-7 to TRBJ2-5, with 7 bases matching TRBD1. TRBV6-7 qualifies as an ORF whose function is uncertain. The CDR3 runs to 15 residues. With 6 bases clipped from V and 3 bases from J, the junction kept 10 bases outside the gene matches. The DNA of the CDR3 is TGTGCCAGCAGCGTCGCCACAGGGGAAGAAGAGACCCAGTACTTC. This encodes CASSVATGEEETQYF.

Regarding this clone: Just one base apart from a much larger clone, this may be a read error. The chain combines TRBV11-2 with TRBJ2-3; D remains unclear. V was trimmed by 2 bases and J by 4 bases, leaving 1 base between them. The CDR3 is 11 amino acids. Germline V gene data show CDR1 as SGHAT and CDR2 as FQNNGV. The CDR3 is CASSLSDTQYF. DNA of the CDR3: TGTGCCAGCAGCTTATCAGATACGCAGTATTTT.

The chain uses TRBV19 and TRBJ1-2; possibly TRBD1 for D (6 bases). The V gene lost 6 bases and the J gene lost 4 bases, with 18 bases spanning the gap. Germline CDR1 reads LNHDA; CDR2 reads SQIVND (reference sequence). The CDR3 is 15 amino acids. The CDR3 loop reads CASRHLTQGSYGYTF. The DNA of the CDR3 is TGTGCCAGTAGACACTTGACACAGGGTTCCTATGGCTACACCTTC.

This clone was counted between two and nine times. CDR3 nucleotide sequence: TGTGCCAGCAGCTCCTCTTACACAGATACGCAGTATTTT. Its translation is CASSSSYTDTQYF. The V and J genes are TRBV7-8 and TRBJ2-3; D not certain. The CDR3 loop spans 13 amino acids. V was trimmed by 4 bases and J by 2 bases, leaving 7 bases between them. CDR1 is SGHVS, CDR2 FQNEAQ, per germline. Looking up the rest from reference TRBV7-8 and TRBJ2-3 gives the full variable domain: GAGVSQSPRYKVAKRGQDVALRCDPISGHVSLFWYQQALGQGPEFLTYFQNEAQLDKSGLPSDRFFAERPEGSVSTLKIQRTQQEDSAVYLCASSSSYTDTQYFGPGTRLTVL.

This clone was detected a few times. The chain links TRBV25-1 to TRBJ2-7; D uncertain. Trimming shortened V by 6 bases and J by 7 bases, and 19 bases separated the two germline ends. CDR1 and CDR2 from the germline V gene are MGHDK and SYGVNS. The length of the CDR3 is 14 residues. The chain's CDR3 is CASSTRLASREQYF. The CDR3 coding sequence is TGTGCCAGCAGCACACGGCTCGCGTCACGGGAGCAGTACTTC.

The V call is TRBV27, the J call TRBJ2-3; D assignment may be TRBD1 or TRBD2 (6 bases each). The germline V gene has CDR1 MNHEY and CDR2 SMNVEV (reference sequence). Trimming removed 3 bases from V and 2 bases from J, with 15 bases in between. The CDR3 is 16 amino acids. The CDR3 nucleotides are TGTGCCAGCAGTTTTTTTCGGGGGACAAACACAGATACGCAGTATTTT. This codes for CASSFFRGTNTDTQYF.

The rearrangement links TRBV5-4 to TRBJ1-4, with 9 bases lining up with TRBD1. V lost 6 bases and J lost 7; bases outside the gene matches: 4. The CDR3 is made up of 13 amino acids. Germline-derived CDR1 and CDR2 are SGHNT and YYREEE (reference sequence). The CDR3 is CASNRDRAEKLFF. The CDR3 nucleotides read TGTGCCAGCAACCGGGACAGGGCTGAAAAACTGTTTTTT.

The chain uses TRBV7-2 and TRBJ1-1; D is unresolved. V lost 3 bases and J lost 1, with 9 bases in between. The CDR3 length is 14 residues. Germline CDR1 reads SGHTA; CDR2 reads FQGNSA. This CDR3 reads CASSFSGSNTEAFF. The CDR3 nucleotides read TGTGCCAGCAGCTTCAGCGGTTCGAACACTGAAGCTTTCTTT.

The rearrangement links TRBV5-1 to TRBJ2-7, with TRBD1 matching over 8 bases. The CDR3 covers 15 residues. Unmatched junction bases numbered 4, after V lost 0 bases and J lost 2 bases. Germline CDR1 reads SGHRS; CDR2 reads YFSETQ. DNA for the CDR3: TGCGCCAGCAGCTTGGGACAGGGGCCACCCTACGAGCAGTACTTC. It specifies CASSLGQGPPYEQYF. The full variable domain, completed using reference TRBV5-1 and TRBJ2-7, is KAGVTQTPRYLIKTRGQQVTLSCSPISGHRSVSWYQQTPGQGLQFLFEYFSETQRNKGNFPGRFSGRQFSNSRSEMNVSTLELGDSALYLCASSLGQGPPYEQYFGPGTRLTVT.

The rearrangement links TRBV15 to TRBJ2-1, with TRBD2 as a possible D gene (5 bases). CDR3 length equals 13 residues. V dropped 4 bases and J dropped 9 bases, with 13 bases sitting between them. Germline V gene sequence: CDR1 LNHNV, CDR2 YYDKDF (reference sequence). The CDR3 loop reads CATSKLGILEQFF. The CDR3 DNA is TGTGCCACCAGCAAACTAGGTATACTTGAGCAGTTCTTC.

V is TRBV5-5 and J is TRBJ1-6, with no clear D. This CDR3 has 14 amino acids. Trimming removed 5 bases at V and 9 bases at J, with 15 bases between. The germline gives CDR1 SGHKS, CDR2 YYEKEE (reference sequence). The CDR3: CASSPDGIGSPLHF. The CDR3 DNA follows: TGTGCCAGCAGTCCGGACGGTATCGGTTCACCCCTCCACTTT.

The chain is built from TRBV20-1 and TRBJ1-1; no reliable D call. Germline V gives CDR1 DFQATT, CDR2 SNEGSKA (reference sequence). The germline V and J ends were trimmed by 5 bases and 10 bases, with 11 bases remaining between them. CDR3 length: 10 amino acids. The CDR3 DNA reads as TGCAGTGCTTTGGACGAGGGAGCTTTCTTT. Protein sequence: CSALDEGAFF.

The CDR3 DNA sequence: TGCAGCGTTGTGAGAGCGGGGGCCGTAACAGATACGCAGTATTTT. Translated: CSVVRAGAVTDTQYF. The chain employs TRBV29-1 and TRBJ2-3, with 8 bases aligning to TRBD2. Germline V CDR1 and CDR2: SQVTM, ANQGSEA. The CDR3 is 15 residues long. Trimming at V came to 4 bases and at J to 3 bases, leaving 9 bases not matched to a gene.

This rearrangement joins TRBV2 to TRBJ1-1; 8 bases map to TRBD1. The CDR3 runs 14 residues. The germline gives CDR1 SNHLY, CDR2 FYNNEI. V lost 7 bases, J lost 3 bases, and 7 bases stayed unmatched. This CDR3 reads CASIGGRGHTEAFF. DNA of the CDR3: TGTGCCAGCATCGGGGGCAGGGGGCACACTGAAGCTTTCTTT.

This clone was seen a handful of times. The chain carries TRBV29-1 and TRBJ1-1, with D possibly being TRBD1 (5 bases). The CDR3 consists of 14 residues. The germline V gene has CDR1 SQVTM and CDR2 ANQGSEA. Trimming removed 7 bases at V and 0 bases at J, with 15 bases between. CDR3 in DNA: TGCAGCGCCCCCGGGACGGTTTTGAACACTGAAGCTTTCTTT. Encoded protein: CSAPGTVLNTEAFF.

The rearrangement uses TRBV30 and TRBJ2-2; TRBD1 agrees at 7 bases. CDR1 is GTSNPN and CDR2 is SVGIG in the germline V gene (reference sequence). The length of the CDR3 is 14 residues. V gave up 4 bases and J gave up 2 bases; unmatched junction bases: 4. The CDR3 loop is CAWIRQGNTGELFF. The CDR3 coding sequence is TGTGCCTGGATTAGACAGGGAAACACCGGGGAGCTGTTTTTT.

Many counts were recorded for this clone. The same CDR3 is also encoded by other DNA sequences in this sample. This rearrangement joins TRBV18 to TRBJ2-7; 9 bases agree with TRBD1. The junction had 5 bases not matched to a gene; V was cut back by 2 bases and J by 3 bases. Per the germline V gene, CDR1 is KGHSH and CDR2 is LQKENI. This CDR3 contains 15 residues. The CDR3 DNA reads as TGTGCCAGCTCACCAAGCACAGGGGGCGGCTACGAGCAGTACTTC. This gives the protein CASSPSTGGGYEQYF.